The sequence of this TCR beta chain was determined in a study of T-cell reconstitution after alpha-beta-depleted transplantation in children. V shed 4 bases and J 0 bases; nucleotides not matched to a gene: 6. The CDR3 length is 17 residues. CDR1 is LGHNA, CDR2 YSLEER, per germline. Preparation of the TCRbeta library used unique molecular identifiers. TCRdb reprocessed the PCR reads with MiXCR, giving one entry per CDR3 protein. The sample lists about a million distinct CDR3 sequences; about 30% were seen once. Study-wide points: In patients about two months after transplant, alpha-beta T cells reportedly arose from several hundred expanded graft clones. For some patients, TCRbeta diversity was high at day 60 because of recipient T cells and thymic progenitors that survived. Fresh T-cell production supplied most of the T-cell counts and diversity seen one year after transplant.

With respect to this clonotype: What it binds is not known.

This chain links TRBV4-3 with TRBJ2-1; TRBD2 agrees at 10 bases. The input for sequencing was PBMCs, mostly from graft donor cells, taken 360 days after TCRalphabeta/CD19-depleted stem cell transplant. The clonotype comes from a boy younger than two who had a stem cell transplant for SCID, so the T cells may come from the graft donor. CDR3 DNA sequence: TGCGCCAGCAGCCCGGAACCTAGCGGGAGCTCCTACAATGAGCAGTTCTTC. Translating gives CASSPEPSGSSYNEQFF.